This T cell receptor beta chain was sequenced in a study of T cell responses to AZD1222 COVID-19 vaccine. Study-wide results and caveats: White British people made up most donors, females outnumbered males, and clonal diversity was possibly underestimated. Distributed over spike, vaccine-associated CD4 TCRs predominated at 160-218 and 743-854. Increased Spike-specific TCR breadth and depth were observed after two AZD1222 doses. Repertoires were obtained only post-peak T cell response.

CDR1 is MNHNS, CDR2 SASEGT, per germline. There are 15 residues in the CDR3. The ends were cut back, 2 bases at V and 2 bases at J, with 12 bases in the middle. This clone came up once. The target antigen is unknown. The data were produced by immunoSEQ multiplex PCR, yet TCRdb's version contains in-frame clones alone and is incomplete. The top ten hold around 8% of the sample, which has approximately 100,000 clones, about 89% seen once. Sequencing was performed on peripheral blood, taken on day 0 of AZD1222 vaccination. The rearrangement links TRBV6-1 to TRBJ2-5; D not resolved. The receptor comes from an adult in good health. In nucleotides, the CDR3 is TGTGCCAGCAGTGAAATAACAAGCCTACAAGAGACCCAGTACTTC. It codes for CASSEITSLQETQYF.